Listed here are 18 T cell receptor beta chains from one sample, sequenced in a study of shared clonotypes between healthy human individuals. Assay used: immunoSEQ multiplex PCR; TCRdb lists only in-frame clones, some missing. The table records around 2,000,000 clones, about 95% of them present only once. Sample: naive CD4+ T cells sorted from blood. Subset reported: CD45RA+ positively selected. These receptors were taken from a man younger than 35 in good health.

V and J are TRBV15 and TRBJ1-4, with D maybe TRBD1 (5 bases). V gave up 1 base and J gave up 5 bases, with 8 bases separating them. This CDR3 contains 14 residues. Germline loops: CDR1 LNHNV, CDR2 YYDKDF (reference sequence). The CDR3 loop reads CATSRGQSNEKLFF. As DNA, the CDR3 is TGTGCCACCAGCAGAGGACAGAGCAATGAAAAACTGTTTTTT.

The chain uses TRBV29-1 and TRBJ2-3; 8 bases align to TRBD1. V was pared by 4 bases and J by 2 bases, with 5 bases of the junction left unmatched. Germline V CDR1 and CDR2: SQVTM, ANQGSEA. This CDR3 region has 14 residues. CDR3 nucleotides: TGCAGCGTTGCCGCAGGGGGCCTCACAGATACGCAGTATTTT. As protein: CSVAAGGLTDTQYF.

CDR3 bases: TGCAGCGTTGAGGCCGGGGTCAGCATGAACACTGAAGCTTTCTTT. Translation gives CSVEAGVSMNTEAFF. V usage is TRBV29-1 and J usage is TRBJ1-1; D not resolved. Germline loops: CDR1 SQVTM, CDR2 ANQGSEA. V dropped 3 bases and J dropped 0 bases, with 14 bases sitting between them. CDR3 size: 15 residues.

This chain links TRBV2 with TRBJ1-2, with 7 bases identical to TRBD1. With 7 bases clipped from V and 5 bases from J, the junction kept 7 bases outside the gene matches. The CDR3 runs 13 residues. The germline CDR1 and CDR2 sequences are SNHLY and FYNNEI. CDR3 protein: CASNRGGDYGYTF. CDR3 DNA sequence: TGTGCCAGCAACAGAGGGGGCGATTATGGCTACACCTTC.

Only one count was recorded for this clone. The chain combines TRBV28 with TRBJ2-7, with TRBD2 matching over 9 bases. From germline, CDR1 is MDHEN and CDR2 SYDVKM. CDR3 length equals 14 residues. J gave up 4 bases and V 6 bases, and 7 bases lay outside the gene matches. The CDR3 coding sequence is TGTGCCAGCAGCCGTAGCGGGGGACGGTACGAGCAGTACTTC. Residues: CASSRSGGRYEQYF.

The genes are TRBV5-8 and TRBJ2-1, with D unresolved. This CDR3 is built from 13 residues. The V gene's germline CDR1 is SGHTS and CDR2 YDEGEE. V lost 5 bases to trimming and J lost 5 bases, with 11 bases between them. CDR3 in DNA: TGTGCCAGCAGTTCGACGTGGGACAATGAGCAGTTCTTC. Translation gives CASSSTWDNEQFF.

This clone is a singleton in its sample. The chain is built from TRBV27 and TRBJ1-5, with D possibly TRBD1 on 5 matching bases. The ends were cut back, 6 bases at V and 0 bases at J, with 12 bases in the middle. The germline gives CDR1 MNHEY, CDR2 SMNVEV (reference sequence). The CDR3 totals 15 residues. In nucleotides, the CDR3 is TGTGCCAGCAGCCTAAATGGGGCTAGCAATCAGCCCCAGCATTTT. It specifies CASSLNGASNQPQHF.

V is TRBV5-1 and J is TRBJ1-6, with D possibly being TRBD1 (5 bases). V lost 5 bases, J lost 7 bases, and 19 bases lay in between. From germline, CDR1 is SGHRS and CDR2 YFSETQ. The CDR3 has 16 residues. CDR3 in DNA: TGCGCCAGCAGGCCCCTGGGGGGAGAATACAATTCACCCCTCCACTTT. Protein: CASRPLGGEYNSPLHF. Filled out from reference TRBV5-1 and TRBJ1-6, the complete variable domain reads KAGVTQTPRYLIKTRGQQVTLSCSPISGHRSVSWYQQTPGQGLQFLFEYFSETQRNKGNFPGRFSGRQFSNSRSEMNVSTLELGDSALYLCASRPLGGEYNSPLHFGNGTRLTVT.

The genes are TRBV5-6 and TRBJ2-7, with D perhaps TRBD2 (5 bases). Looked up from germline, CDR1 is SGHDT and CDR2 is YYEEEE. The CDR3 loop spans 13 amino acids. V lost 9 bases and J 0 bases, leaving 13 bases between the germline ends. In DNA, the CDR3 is TGTGCCACCTCCGCGGGTAGCTCCTACGAGCAGTACTTC. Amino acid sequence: CATSAGSSYEQYF.

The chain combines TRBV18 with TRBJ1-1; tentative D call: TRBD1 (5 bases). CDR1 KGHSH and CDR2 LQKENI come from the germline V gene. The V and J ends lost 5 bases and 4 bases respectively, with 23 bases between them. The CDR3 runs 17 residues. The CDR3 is CASSRPFDSSGSTEAFF. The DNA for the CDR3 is TGTGCCAGCTCAAGACCTTTCGACAGTTCCGGGAGCACTGAAGCTTTCTTT. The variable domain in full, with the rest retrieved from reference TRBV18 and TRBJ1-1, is NAGVMQNPRHLVRRRGQEARLRCSPMKGHSHVYWYRQLPEEGLKFMVYLQKENIIDESGMPKERFSAEFPKEGPSILRIQQVVRGDSAAYFCASSRPFDSSGSTEAFFGQGTRLTVV.

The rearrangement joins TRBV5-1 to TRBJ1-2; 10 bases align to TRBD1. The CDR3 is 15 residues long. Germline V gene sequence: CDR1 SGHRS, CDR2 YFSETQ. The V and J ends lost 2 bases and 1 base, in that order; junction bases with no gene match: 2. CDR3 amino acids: CASSLRTGGNYGYTF. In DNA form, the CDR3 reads TGCGCCAGCAGCTTACGGACAGGGGGTAACTATGGCTACACCTTC.

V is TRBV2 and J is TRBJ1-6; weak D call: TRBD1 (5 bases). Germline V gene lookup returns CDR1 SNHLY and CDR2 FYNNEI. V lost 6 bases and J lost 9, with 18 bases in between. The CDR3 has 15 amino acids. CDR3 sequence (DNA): TGTGCCAGCAGACTTAGTGGCCCCGGGGGTTCACCCCTCCACTTT. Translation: CASRLSGPGGSPLHF.

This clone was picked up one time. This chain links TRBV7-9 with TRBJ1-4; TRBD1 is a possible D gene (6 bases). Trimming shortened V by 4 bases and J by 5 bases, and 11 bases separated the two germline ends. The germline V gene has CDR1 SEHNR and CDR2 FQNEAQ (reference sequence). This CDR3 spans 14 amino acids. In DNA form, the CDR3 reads TGTGCCAGCAGCTCCGACAGGTGGAATGAAAAACTGTTTTTT. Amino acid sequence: CASSSDRWNEKLFF.

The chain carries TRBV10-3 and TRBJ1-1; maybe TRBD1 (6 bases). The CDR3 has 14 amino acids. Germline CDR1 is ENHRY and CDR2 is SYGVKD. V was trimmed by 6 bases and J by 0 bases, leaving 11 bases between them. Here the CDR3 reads CAISNQGLNTEAFF. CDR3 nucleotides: TGTGCCATCAGCAACCAGGGGTTGAACACTGAAGCTTTCTTT.

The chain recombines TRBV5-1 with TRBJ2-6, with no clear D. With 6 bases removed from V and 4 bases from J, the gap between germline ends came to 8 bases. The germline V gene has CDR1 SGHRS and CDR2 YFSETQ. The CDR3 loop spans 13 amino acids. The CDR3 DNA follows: TGCGCCAGCAACCCTGGCGGGGCCAACGTCCTGACTTTC. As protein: CASNPGGANVLTF.

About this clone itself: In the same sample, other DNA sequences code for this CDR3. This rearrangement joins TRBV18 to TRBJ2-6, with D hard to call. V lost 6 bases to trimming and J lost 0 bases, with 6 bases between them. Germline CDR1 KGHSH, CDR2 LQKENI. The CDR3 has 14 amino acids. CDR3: CASSPTSGANVLTF. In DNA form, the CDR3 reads TGTGCCAGCTCGCCGACCTCTGGGGCCAACGTCCTGACTTTC.

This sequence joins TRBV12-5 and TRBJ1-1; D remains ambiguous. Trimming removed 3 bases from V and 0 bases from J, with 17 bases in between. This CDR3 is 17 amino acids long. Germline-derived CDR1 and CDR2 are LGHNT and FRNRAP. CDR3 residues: CASGLAAKEQMNTEAFF. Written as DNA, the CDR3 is TGTGCTAGTGGTTTAGCCGCGAAGGAACAGATGAACACTGAAGCTTTCTTT.

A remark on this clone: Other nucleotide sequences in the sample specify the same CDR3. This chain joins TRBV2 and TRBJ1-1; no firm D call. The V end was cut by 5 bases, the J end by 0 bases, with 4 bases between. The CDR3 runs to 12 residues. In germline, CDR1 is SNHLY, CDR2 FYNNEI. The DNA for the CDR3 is TGTGCCAGCAGTCTGTTGAACACTGAAGCTTTCTTT. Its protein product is CASSLLNTEAFF.